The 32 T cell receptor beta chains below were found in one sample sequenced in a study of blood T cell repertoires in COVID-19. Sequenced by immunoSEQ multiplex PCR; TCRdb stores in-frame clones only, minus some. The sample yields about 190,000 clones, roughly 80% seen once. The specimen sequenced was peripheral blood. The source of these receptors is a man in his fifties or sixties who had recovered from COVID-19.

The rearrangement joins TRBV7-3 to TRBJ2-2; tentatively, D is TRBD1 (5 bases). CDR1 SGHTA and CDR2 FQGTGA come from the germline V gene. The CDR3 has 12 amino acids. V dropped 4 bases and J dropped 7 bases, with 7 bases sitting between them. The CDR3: CASSSGYGELFF. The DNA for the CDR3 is TGTGCCAGCAGCTCAGGGTACGGGGAGCTGTTTTTT.

In DNA, the CDR3 is TGTGCCAGCAGTCCCGGGGTCGCCTACGAGCAGTACTTC. As protein: CASSPGVAYEQYF. The rearrangement joins TRBV7-7 to TRBJ2-7, with D perhaps TRBD2 (5 bases). Germline V CDR1 and CDR2: SSHAT, FNYEAQ (reference sequence). The CDR3 is made up of 13 amino acids. V lost 6 bases, J lost 2 bases, and 11 bases lay in between. Using reference TRBV7-7 and TRBJ2-7 for the parts outside the CDR3, the full variable domain is GAGVSQSPRYKVTKRGQDVTLRCDPISSHATLYWYQQALGQGPEFLTYFNYEAQPDKSGLPSDRFSAERPEGSISTLTIQRTEQRDSAMYRCASSPGVAYEQYFGPGTRLTVT.

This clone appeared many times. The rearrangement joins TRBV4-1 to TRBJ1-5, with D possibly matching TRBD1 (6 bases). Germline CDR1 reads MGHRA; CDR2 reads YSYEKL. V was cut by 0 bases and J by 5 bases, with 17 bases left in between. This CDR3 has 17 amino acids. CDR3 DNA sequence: TGCGCCAGCAGCCAAGATCGGGGCAGGGGAATGGATCAGCCCCAGCATTTT. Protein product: CASSQDRGRGMDQPQHF.

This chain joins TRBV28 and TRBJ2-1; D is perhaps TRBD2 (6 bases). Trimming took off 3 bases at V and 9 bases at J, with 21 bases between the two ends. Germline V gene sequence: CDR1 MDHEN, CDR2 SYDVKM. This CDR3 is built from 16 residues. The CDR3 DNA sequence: TGTGCCAGCAGTTTCCCAGGGACTGGGGCCGCGGGTGAGCAGTTCTTC. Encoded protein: CASSFPGTGAAGEQFF.

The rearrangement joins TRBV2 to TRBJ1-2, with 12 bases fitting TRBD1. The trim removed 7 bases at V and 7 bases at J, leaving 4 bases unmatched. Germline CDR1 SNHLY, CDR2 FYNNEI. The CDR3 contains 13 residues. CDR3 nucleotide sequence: TGTGCCAGCAACCGGGACAGGGGGCTTGGCTACACCTTC. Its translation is CASNRDRGLGYTF.

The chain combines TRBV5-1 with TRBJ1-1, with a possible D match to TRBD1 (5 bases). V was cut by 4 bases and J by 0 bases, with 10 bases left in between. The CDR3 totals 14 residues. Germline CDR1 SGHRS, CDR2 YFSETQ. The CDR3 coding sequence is TGCGCCAGCAGCCCCGACAGAATGAACACTGAAGCTTTCTTT. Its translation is CASSPDRMNTEAFF. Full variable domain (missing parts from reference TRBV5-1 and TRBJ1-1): KAGVTQTPRYLIKTRGQQVTLSCSPISGHRSVSWYQQTPGQGLQFLFEYFSETQRNKGNFPGRFSGRQFSNSRSEMNVSTLELGDSALYLCASSPDRMNTEAFFGQGTRLTVV.

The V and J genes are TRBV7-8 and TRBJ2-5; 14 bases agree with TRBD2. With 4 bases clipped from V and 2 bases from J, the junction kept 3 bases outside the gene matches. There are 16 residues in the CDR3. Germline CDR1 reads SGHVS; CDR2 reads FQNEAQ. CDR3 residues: CASSSRLAGGQETQYF. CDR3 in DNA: TGTGCCAGCAGCTCTAGACTAGCGGGAGGGCAAGAGACCCAGTACTTC. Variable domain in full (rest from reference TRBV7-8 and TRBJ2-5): GAGVSQSPRYKVAKRGQDVALRCDPISGHVSLFWYQQALGQGPEFLTYFQNEAQLDKSGLPSDRFFAERPEGSVSTLKIQRTQQEDSAVYLCASSSRLAGGQETQYFGPGTRLLVL.

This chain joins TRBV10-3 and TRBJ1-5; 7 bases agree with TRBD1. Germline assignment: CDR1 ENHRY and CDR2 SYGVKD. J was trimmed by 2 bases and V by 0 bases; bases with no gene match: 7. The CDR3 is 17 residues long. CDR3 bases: TGTGCCATCAGTGAGTCGAACAGGGGTAAAGGCAATCAGCCCCAGCATTTT. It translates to CAISESNRGKGNQPQHF.

This chain's CDR3 is CSASLGQGGNGYTF. The CDR3 DNA sequence: TGCAGTGCTAGTCTGGGACAGGGAGGGAATGGCTACACCTTC. V gene TRBV20-1 combines with J gene TRBJ1-2; 9 nucleotides match TRBD1. The V gene's germline CDR1 is DFQATT and CDR2 SNEGSKA (reference sequence). Trimming took 3 bases from V and 6 from J; bases not matched to a gene: 8. The CDR3 covers 14 residues.

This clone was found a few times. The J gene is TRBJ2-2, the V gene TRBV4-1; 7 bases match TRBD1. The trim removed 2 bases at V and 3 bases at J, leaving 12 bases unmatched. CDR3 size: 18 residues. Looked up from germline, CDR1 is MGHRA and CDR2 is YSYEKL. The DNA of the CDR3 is TGCGCCAGCAGCCAACGATCTAGGGGGCCAGTGGACACCGGGGAGCTGTTTTTT. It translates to CASSQRSRGPVDTGELFF.

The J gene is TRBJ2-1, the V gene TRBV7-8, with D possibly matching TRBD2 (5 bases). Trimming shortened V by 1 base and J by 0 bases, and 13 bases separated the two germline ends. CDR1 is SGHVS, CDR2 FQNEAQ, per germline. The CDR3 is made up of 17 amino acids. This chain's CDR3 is CASSLVVGKSSYNEQFF. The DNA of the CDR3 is TGTGCCAGCAGCTTAGTTGTCGGGAAAAGCTCCTACAATGAGCAGTTCTTC.

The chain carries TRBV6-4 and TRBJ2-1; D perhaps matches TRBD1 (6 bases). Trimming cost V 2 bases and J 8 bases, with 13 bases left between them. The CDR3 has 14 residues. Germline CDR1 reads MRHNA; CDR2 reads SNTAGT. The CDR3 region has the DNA TGTGCCAGCAGTGACGGGGGCGCAATCGATGAGCAGTTCTTC. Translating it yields CASSDGGAIDEQFF.

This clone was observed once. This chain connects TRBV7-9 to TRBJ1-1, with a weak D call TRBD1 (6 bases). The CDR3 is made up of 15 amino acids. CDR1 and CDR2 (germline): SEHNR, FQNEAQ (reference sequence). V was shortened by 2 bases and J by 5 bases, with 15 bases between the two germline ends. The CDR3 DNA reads TGTGCCAGCAGCTTATCTCCAACAGGGAATACTGAAGCTTTCTTT. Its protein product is CASSLSPTGNTEAFF.

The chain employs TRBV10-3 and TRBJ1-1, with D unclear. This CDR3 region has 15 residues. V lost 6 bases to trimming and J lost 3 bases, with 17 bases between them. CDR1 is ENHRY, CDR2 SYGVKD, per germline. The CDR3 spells CAIRRRYERDTEAFF. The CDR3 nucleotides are TGTGCCATCAGGAGAAGATACGAACGGGACACTGAAGCTTTCTTT.

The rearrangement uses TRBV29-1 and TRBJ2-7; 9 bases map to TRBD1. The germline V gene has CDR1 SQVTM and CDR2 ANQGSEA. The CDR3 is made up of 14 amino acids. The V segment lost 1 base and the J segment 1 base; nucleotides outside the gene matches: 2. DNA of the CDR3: TGCAGCGTTGAAGGACAGGGGGGATCCTACGAGCAGTACTTC. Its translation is CSVEGQGGSYEQYF.

Here the CDR3 reads CASSLEPTAPGTEAFF. DNA for the CDR3: TGCGCCAGCAGCTTGGAACCGACAGCCCCCGGCACTGAAGCTTTCTTT. The chain couples TRBV5-1 to TRBJ1-1, with D tentatively TRBD1 (5 bases). CDR1 is SGHRS, CDR2 YFSETQ, per germline. The CDR3 totals 16 residues. Trimming shortened V by 0 bases and J by 4 bases, and 16 bases separated the two germline ends.

Written as DNA, the CDR3 is TGTGCCATAACTCAAGTCCTAGCGGGAGGGCCCACTAGCACAGATACGCAGTATTTT. It encodes CAITQVLAGGPTSTDTQYF. The chain recombines TRBV21-1 with TRBJ2-3; the table's D call, TRBD2, was not checked against the DNA. TRBV21-1 is termed a pseudogene. This CDR3 spans 19 amino acids.

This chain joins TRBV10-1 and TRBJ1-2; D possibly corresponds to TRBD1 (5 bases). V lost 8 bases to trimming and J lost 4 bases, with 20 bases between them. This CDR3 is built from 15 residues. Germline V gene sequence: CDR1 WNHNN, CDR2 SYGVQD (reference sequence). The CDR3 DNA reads TGCGCCAGCCCTCTTTTCGGGGGGACCTGCTATGGCTACACCTTC. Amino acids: CASPLFGGTCYGYTF.

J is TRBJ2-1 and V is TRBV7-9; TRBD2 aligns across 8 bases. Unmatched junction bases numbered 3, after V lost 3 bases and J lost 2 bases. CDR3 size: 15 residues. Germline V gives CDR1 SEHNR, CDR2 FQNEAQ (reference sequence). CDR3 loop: CASSLAGGAYNEQFF. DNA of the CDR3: TGTGCCAGCAGCTTGGCGGGAGGCGCCTACAATGAGCAGTTCTTC. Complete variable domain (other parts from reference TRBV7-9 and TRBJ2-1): DTGVSQNPRHKITKRGQNVTFRCDPISEHNRLYWYRQTLGQGPEFLTYFQNEAQLEKSRLLSDRFSAERPKGSFSTLEIQRTEQGDSAMYLCASSLAGGAYNEQFFGPGTRLTVL.

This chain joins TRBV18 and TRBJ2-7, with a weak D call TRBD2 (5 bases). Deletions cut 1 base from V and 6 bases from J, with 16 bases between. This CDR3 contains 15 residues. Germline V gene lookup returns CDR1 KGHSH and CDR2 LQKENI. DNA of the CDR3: TGTGCCAGCTCACCACAAACTAGAGGGTCGAGCGAGCAGTACTTC. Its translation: CASSPQTRGSSEQYF.

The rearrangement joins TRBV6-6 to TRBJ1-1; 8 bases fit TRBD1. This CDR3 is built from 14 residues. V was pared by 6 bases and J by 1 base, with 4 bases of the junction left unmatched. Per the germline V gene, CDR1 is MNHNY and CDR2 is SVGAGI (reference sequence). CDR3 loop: CASRGQVGNTEAFF. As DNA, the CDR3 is TGTGCCAGCAGGGGACAGGTAGGGAACACTGAAGCTTTCTTT.

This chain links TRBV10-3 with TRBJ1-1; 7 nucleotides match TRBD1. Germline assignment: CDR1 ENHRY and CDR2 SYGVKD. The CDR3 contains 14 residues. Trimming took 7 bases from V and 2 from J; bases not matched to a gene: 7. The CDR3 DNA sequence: TGTGCCATCACCGGGGACAGCTACAACACTGAAGCTTTCTTT. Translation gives CAITGDSYNTEAFF.

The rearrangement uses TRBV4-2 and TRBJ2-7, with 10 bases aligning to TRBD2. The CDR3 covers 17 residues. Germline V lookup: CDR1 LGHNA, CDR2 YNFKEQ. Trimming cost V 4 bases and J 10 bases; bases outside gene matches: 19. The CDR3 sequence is CASSRSHGTSGTAKQYF. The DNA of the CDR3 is TGTGCCAGCAGCCGAAGTCACGGAACTAGCGGGACTGCAAAACAGTACTTC.

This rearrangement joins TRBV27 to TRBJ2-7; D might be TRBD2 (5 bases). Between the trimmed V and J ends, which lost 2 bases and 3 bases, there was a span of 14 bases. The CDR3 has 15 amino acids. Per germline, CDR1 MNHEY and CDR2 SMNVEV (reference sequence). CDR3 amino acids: CASSLVASRDYEQYF. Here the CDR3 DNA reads TGTGCCAGCAGTTTAGTGGCTAGCCGAGACTACGAGCAGTACTTC.

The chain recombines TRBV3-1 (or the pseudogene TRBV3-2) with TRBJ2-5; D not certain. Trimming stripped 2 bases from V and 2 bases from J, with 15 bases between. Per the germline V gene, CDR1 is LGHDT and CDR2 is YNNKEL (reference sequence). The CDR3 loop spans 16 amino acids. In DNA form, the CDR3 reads TGTGCCAGCAGCCAACGTACCGGCGGCCAGCAAGAGACCCAGTACTTC. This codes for CASSQRTGGQQETQYF.

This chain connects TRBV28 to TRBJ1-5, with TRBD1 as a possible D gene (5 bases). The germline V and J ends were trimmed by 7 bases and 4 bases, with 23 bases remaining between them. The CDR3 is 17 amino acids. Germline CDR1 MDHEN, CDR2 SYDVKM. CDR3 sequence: CASTTPFRDRSNQPQHF. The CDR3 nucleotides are TGTGCCAGCACCACCCCATTCAGGGATAGGTCAAATCAGCCCCAGCATTTT.

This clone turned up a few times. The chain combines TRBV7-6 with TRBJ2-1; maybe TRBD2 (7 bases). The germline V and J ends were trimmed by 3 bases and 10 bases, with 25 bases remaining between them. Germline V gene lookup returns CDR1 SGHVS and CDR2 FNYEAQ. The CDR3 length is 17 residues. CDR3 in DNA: TGTGCCAGCAGCTTTATGGGGGGGCAAGCGGGCCCGGGGGAGCAGTTCTTC. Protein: CASSFMGGQAGPGEQFF.

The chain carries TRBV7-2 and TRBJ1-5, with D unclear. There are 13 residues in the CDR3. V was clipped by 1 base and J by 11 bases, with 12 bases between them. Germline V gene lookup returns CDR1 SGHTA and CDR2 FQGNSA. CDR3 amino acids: CASSLVVMNAQHF. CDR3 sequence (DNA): TGTGCCAGCAGCTTAGTAGTTATGAATGCCCAGCATTTT. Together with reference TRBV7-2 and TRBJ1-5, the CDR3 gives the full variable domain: GAGVSQSPSNKVTEKGKDVELRCDPISGHTALYWYRQSLGQGLEFLIYFQGNSAPDKSGLPSDRFSAERTGGSVSTLTIQRTQQEDSAVYLCASSLVVMNAQHFGDGTRLSIL.

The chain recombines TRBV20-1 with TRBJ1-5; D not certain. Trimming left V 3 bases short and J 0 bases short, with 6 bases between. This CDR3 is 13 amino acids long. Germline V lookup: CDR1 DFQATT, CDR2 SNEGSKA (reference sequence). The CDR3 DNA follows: TGCAGTGCTAGTACATATAGCAATCAGCCCCAGCATTTT. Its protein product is CSASTYSNQPQHF.

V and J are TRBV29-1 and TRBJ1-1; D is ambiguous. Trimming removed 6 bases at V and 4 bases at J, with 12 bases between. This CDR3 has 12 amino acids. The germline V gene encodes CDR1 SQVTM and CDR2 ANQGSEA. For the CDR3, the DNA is TGCAGCGTCGTCGGACTGCTCACTGAAGCTTTCTTT. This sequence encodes CSVVGLLTEAFF. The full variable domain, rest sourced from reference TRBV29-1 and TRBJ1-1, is SAVISQKPSRDICQRGTSLTIQCQVDSQVTMMFWYRQQPGQSLTLIATANQGSEATYESGFVIDKFPISRPNLTFSTLTVSNMSPEDSSIYLCSVVGLLTEAFFGQGTRLTVV.

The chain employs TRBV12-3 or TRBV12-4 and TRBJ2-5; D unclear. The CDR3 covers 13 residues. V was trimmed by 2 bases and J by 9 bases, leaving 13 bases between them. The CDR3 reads CASSLRTLRSQYF. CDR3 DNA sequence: TGTGCCAGCAGTTTACGAACCCTGCGCTCCCAGTACTTC.

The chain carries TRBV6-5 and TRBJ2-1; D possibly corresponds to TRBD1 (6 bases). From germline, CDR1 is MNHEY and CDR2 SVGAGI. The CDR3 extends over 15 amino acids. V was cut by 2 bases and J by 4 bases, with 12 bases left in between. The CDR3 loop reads CASSYGRGGYNEQFF. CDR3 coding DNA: TGTGCCAGCAGTTACGGGCGAGGGGGATACAATGAGCAGTTCTTC.